One and the same sample provided the 4 T cell receptor beta chains below, sequenced in a study of cytomegalovirus exposure and HLA in healthy donors (dated by TCRdb to 2015 to 2018). Libraries came from the immunoSEQ multiplex PCR assay. The multiplex PCR relied on a mix of 60 forward primers for TCR Vbeta segments and 13 reverse primers for TCR Jbeta segments. This is the immuneACCESS table as TCRdb keeps it, with only in-frame sequences that have V and J called. A part of the clones is gone; compared with another copy, unresolved V genes explain less than half, and the rest is unexplained. The table for this sample lists about 160,000 clones; roughly 80% of them were counted only once. More than 4% of the sample goes to the ten largest clones. Sequenced input: PBMCs. These receptors all stem from a man aged 35 to 55 in good health and CMV-seronegative.

This chain connects TRBV6-6 to TRBJ1-1; D may be TRBD1 (5 bases). The CDR3 totals 14 residues. Trimming left V 5 bases short and J 5 bases short, with 15 bases between. CDR1 is MNHNY, CDR2 SVGAGI, per germline (reference sequence). Here the CDR3 reads CASSLGTRATEAFF. The CDR3 nucleotides are TGTGCCAGCAGTCTTGGGACTCGAGCGACTGAAGCTTTCTTT.

This sequence joins TRBV6-5 and TRBJ2-3; 8 bases line up with TRBD2. V was clipped by 5 bases and J by 2 bases; unmatched bases: 6. CDR1 and CDR2 from the germline V gene are MNHEY and SVGAGI. The CDR3 has 15 residues. The CDR3 DNA reads TGTGCCAGCAGTCAACTAGCGGCGCTCACAGATACGCAGTATTTT. Translated: CASSQLAALTDTQYF.

This clone was found a few times. CDR3 sequence reads: CASRAGFRNSPLHF. The DNA for the CDR3 is TGTGCCAGCAGGGCAGGTTTCCGAAATTCACCCCTCCACTTT. The chain combines TRBV7-2 with TRBJ1-6; D gene ambiguous. The V end was cut by 6 bases, the J end by 7 bases, with 13 bases between. CDR1 is SGHTA, CDR2 FQGNSA, per germline. The CDR3 length is 14 residues.

The chain combines TRBV5-1 with TRBJ2-3, with D perhaps matching TRBD1 (5 bases). Germline CDR1 reads SGHRS; CDR2 reads YFSETQ. The V end lost 4 bases, the J end lost 1 base, and 10 bases lay between the germline ends. CDR3 size: 14 residues. The CDR3 sequence is CASSAPTGTDTQYF. The CDR3 nucleotides read TGCGCCAGCAGCGCGCCGACAGGCACAGATACGCAGTATTTT.